The T cell receptor beta chain under discussion was sequenced for a study of response to subunit inactivated influenza vaccine. Via MiXCR, TCRdb re-called the RT-PCR reads, giving one row per CDR3 protein. The sample lists roughly 570,000 distinct CDR3 sequences, 10% to 15% occurring once. This CDR3 spans 13 amino acids. Germline-derived CDR1 and CDR2 are ENHRY and SYGVKD. General study results and limits: The study's authors posited that every seasonal influenza vaccination enlists few new T cells.

This clonotype was detected a few times. Its antigen is not known. The V and J genes are TRBV10-3 and TRBJ2-1, with D possibly being TRBD1 (6 bases). The TCR originated in a man in his fifties or sixties who received an inactivated influenza vaccine. The sample here was PBMCs from blood, taken roughly 46 days after vaccination. The CDR3 DNA follows: TGTGCACACCGGGACACGGCCGGGGATGAGCAGTTCTTC. Protein sequence: CAHRDTAGDEQFF.